A selection of T cell receptor beta chains follows, all from one sample in a study of T-cell reconstitution after alpha-beta-depleted transplantation in children. TCRdb called the PCR reads again in MiXCR, with one record for every CDR3 protein. This sample has a few hundred thousand distinct CDR3 sequences; around 13% occur once, and the top ten carry 2.2%. The sequencing here drew on PBMCs, mostly from graft donor cells, taken 360 days after TCRalphabeta/CD19-depleted stem cell transplant. Source of these receptors: a male patient younger than 18 who had a stem cell transplant for acute myeloid leukemia, so the T cells may come from the graft donor. Each CDR3 is given with its conserved first and last residue. The order of the fields is V gene, clone size, D gene, J gene, CDR3 DNA, CDR3 protein. The D gene is left open where the match is weak. Size tells how often a clone was seen (once, few, many) or the class of an expanded clone, and some rows leave it out.

v_gene: TRBV20-1
abundance: .
d_gene: .
j_gene: TRBJ1-5
CDR3nt: TGCAGTGCTAGGAGACGTAGCAATCAGCCCCAGCATTTT
CDR3aa: CSARRRSNQPQHF

v_gene: TRBV11-1
abundance: few
d_gene: .
j_gene: TRBJ2-1
CDR3nt: TGTGCCAGCAGCTCCGGGTCGGTTCCCCTGGTGGGTTCATATGGGCAGTTCTTC
CDR3aa: CASSSGSVPLVGSYGQFF

v_gene: TRBV11-2
abundance: many
d_gene: TRBD1
j_gene: TRBJ2-7
CDR3nt: TGTGCCAGCAGCCGTAGGGGGCCATCCTACGAGCAGTACTTC
CDR3aa: CASSRRGPSYEQYF

v_gene: TRBV12-3/TRBV12-4
abundance: .
d_gene: .
j_gene: TRBJ2-7
CDR3nt: TGTGCCAGCAGTCTCCGGGCCCCCCCCTACGAGCAGTACTTC
CDR3aa: CASSLRAPPYEQYF

v_gene: TRBV28
abundance: many
d_gene: .
j_gene: TRBJ2-7
CDR3nt: TGTGCCAGCAATGGACAGTTCACCCACGAGCAGTACTTC
CDR3aa: CASNGQFTHEQYF

v_gene: TRBV20-1
abundance: many
d_gene: .
j_gene: TRBJ2-5
CDR3nt: TGCAGTGCTCCCCCAGCTAGGGCGGGACGGGAGACCCAGTACTTC
CDR3aa: CSAPPARAGRETQYF

v_gene: TRBV10-3
abundance: few
d_gene: .
j_gene: TRBJ1-3
CDR3nt: TGTGCCATCAGTGCGAATCCGGGACCGAACTCTGGAAACACCATATATTTT
CDR3aa: CAISANPGPNSGNTIYF

v_gene: TRBV20-1
abundance: .
d_gene: TRBD1
j_gene: TRBJ2-1
CDR3nt: TGCAGTGCTAGGGGACCAGGACAGGGGTACAATGAGCAGTTCTTC
CDR3aa: CSARGPGQGYNEQFF

v_gene: TRBV7-3
abundance: few
d_gene: .
j_gene: TRBJ2-1
CDR3nt: TGTGCCAGCAGCCCCCCTCCGAGGAGGTCCTACAATGAGCAGTTCTTC
CDR3aa: CASSPPPRRSYNEQFF

v_gene: TRBV13
abundance: .
d_gene: TRBD2
j_gene: TRBJ2-5
CDR3nt: TGTGCCAGCAGCCCTGGGCTAGCGGGATCCCAGAAGACCCAGTACTTC
CDR3aa: CASSPGLAGSQKTQYF

v_gene: TRBV5-1
abundance: .
d_gene: TRBD2
j_gene: TRBJ2-5
CDR3nt: TGCGCCAGCAGCTTGGATGGCGGGAGAAGAGAGACCCAGTACTTC
CDR3aa: CASSLDGGRRETQYF

v_gene: TRBV24-1
abundance: .
d_gene: .
j_gene: TRBJ2-5
CDR3nt: TGTGCCACCAGTGAAGGCAGGTCTATGTGGACCCAGTACTTC
CDR3aa: CATSEGRSMWTQYF

v_gene: TRBV12-3/TRBV12-4
abundance: .
d_gene: TRBD2
j_gene: TRBJ2-3
CDR3nt: TGTGCCAGCAGTTTAGCGTACGGGACTAGCGAGAGCACAGATACGCAGTATTTT
CDR3aa: CASSLAYGTSESTDTQYF

v_gene: TRBV6-2/TRBV6-3
abundance: few
d_gene: .
j_gene: TRBJ2-7
CDR3nt: TGTGCCAGCAGTTACGACAGGCTACTCAACGAGCAGTACTTC
CDR3aa: CASSYDRLLNEQYF

v_gene: TRBV20-1
abundance: few
d_gene: TRBD1
j_gene: TRBJ2-7
CDR3nt: TGCAGTGCTAGGGACAGGTACCTTGACTACGAGCAGTACTTC
CDR3aa: CSARDRYLDYEQYF

v_gene: TRBV27
abundance: .
d_gene: .
j_gene: TRBJ1-1
CDR3nt: TGTGCCAGCAGTTTACGGGGGGCGTACACTGAAGCTTTCTTT
CDR3aa: CASSLRGAYTEAFF

v_gene: TRBV20-1
abundance: few
d_gene: .
j_gene: TRBJ2-3
CDR3nt: TGCAGTGCCGTACTGAGCACAGATACGCAGTATTTT
CDR3aa: CSAVLSTDTQYF

v_gene: TRBV29-1
abundance: few
d_gene: TRBD2
j_gene: TRBJ2-5
CDR3nt: TGCAGCGTTGAAGATGCGACGGGAGGGCCAGGGACCCAGTACTTC
CDR3aa: CSVEDATGGPGTQYF

v_gene: TRBV27
abundance: .
d_gene: .
j_gene: TRBJ2-7
CDR3nt: TGTGCCAGCAGTCCTCAGCCACCTTGGACGGGGGAGCAGTACTTC
CDR3aa: CASSPQPPWTGEQYF

v_gene: TRBV20-1
abundance: few
d_gene: TRBD2
j_gene: TRBJ2-3
CDR3nt: TGCAGTGCCCTTAGCGGGAGCACAGATACGCAGTATTTT
CDR3aa: CSALSGSTDTQYF

v_gene: TRBV5-1
abundance: .
d_gene: TRBD1
j_gene: TRBJ1-4
CDR3nt: TGCGCCAGCAGCCCTACCCAGGGGGTATTTTGGGGTGAAAAACTGTTTTTT
CDR3aa: CASSPTQGVFWGEKLFF

v_gene: TRBV28
abundance: .
d_gene: .
j_gene: TRBJ2-1
CDR3nt: TGTGCCAGCAGTTTCGGGCCTAGACAGCCTGAGCAGTTCTTC
CDR3aa: CASSFGPRQPEQFF

v_gene: TRBV7-6
abundance: few
d_gene: TRBD2
j_gene: TRBJ2-1
CDR3nt: TGTGCTAGCAGCCCCTTCCCGACAGGCGGGTCGATAGCGGGAGGGCCCTATGAGCAGTTCTTC
CDR3aa: CASSPFPTGGSIAGGPYEQFF

v_gene: TRBV20-1
abundance: many
d_gene: .
j_gene: TRBJ2-2
CDR3nt: TGCAGTGCTAGACTCGGCGGCGGGGAGCTGTTTTTT
CDR3aa: CSARLGGGELFF

v_gene: TRBV5-6
abundance: many
d_gene: .
j_gene: TRBJ2-1
CDR3nt: TGTGCCAGCAGCCCCCGGTTGAGCTCCTACAATGAGCAGTTCTTC
CDR3aa: CASSPRLSSYNEQFF

v_gene: TRBV4-3
abundance: few
d_gene: TRBD2
j_gene: TRBJ2-1
CDR3nt: TGCGCCAGCAGCCAAGATCTAGCGGGAGACTACAATGAGCAGTTCTTC
CDR3aa: CASSQDLAGDYNEQFF

v_gene: TRBV4-3
abundance: few
d_gene: .
j_gene: TRBJ2-5
CDR3nt: TGCGCCAGCAGCCAAAAAAAGCCAGGGACCCAGTACTTC
CDR3aa: CASSQKKPGTQYF

v_gene: TRBV5-1
abundance: few
d_gene: .
j_gene: TRBJ2-6
CDR3nt: TGCGCCAGCAGCATGAGAAGCCCCGGGGCCAACGTCCTGACTTTC
CDR3aa: CASSMRSPGANVLTF

v_gene: TRBV4-3
abundance: few
d_gene: TRBD1
j_gene: TRBJ2-2
CDR3nt: TGCGCCAGCAGCCAGATGTCCGGGACAGGGGTCAACACCGGGGAGCTGTTTTTT
CDR3aa: CASSQMSGTGVNTGELFF